These 8 T cell receptor beta chains were sequenced from one sample in a study of post-analysis software for immune sequencing data (dated by TCRdb to the mid-2010s). What these receptors recognize is not known. Summary of the overall study and its limitations: Patients showed significantly higher frequencies than controls for five TRBV segments, among them TRBV5-6, TRBV5-1 and TRBV20-1.

Library prep was done by PCR. Reads for this sample came from an Illumina HiSeq 2500. To reduce PCR and sequencing biases, unique molecular identifiers were incorporated into the TCR beta cDNA libraries. TCRdb trimmed the raw reads at Q25, called clones with MiXCR and kept productive beta chains. Every CDR3 protein is listed once, alongside the most common genes and DNA of its rows. This sample lists fewer than 900,000 distinct CDR3 sequences; roughly 46% were detected once. Jointly, the top ten make up 4.9% of the sample. The material sequenced was blood. The receptor source for this set is a girl aged 10-17 years with multiple sclerosis.

This clonotype was detected a few times. The chain couples TRBV7-3 to TRBJ2-7; possibly TRBD2 for D (5 bases). Germline values: CDR1 SGHTA, CDR2 FQGTGA. The CDR3 runs 13 residues. V shed 5 bases and J shed 2 bases, with 10 bases lying between them. The CDR3: CASSVWTAYEQYF. CDR3 DNA: TGTGCCAGCAGCGTATGGACTGCCTACGAGCAGTACTTC.

V is TRBV6-1 and J is TRBJ2-1; 7 nucleotides line up with TRBD1. J lost 13 bases, V lost 2 bases, and 20 bases had no gene match. This CDR3 is 17 amino acids long. Germline loops: CDR1 MNHNS, CDR2 SASEGT. Here the CDR3 DNA reads TGTGCCAGCAGTGAATCAAGGACAGGCGCTCTCGGGGAGACCCAGTTCTTC. Translated, it gives CASSESRTGALGETQFF.

The chain uses TRBV20-1 and TRBJ2-5; TRBD2 aligns across 13 bases. Germline values: CDR1 DFQATT, CDR2 SNEGSKA (reference sequence). Trimming took 0 bases from V and 4 from J; bases not matched to a gene: 11. This CDR3 spans 18 amino acids. This CDR3 is CSARDIRTSGSGGETQYF. The CDR3 nucleotides read TGCAGTGCTAGAGATATTCGGACTAGCGGGAGTGGCGGAGAGACCCAGTACTTC.

This chain connects TRBV6-2 or TRBV6-3 to TRBJ2-5; 11 nucleotides align to TRBD2. Germline CDR1 reads MNHEY; CDR2 reads SVGEGT. The junction had 13 bases not matched to a gene; V was cut back by 5 bases and J by 11 bases. The CDR3 covers 15 residues. CDR3 in DNA: TGTGCCAGCAGTGGCGGACTAGCGGGCGCCGGGGAGCAGTACTTC. Encoded protein: CASSGGLAGAGEQYF.

The sample holds a few counts of this clonotype. The chain recombines TRBV2 with TRBJ2-1; TRBD2 might be the D (7 bases). The V gene lost 6 bases and the J gene lost 9 bases, with 18 bases spanning the gap. The CDR3 consists of 14 residues. Germline V gene lookup returns CDR1 SNHLY and CDR2 FYNNEI. The CDR3 DNA follows: TGTGCCAGCAGCCTAGAGCTAGGGGGGGGTGAGCAGTTCTTC. This codes for CASSLELGGGEQFF.

Points on this clonotype: Germline and junction disagree at one end, which may indicate a read error. The V call is TRBV9, the J call TRBJ2-1, with 8 bases aligning to TRBD2. Germline V CDR1 and CDR2: SGDLS, YYNGEE. This CDR3 comprises 15 residues. CDR3 nucleotides: TGTGCCAGCAGCGTTAGCGGGACCTCCGGTAATGAGCAGCTCTTC. This codes for CASSVSGTSGNEQLF.

In DNA form, the CDR3 reads TGCAGTGCTAGGGGCAGTGAACGCTACGAGCAGTACTTC. This translates into CSARGSERYEQYF. The chain uses TRBV20-1 and TRBJ2-7, with no clear D. The V gene lost 3 bases and the J gene lost 3 bases, with 12 bases spanning the gap. In germline, CDR1 is DFQATT, CDR2 SNEGSKA (reference sequence). This CDR3 spans 13 amino acids.

This clonotype was seen a handful of times. The chain employs TRBV7-8 and TRBJ2-1, with TRBD2 matching over 11 bases. Germline V gene data show CDR1 as SGHVS and CDR2 as FQNEAQ. After removal of 8 bases from V and 6 bases from J, the junction contained 24 bases not matched to a gene. The CDR3 spans 20 residues. CDR3 DNA sequence: TGTGCCAGCGGAGTGAATGACAGGGGAACCACTAGCGGGAGCCTCAATGAGCAGTTCTTC. This encodes CASGVNDRGTTSGSLNEQFF.